The clone carrying this T cell receptor beta chain came up many times. Its specificity is not known. The source of the sample is a study of early T cells in non-severe SARS-CoV-2 infection. Looking at the study overall: Bulk RNA from unsorted whole blood was sequenced; chains were unpaired.

Researchers tagged individual cDNA molecules with unique molecular identifiers. TCRdb redid the calling of the 5' RACE reads with MiXCR, one entry per CDR3 protein. The sample yields tens of thousands of distinct CDR3 sequences, less than 7.5% seen once. CDR3 length: 12 amino acids. Trimming took off 5 bases at V and 2 bases at J, with 7 bases between the two ends. General study points: Matching against VDJdb likely underestimated virus-specific expansions, favoring anti-spike CD8.

Specimen: whole blood, collected at baseline. This receptor was taken from an adult who was a healthcare worker with PCR-confirmed SARS-CoV-2 infection or an uninfected control (not recorded which). The rearrangement joins TRBV12-3 or TRBV12-4 to TRBJ2-7; D is uncertain. CDR3 amino acids: CASSHDTYEQYF. The CDR3 bases are TGTGCCAGCAGTCACGACACCTACGAGCAGTACTTC.